This T cell receptor beta chain was profiled in a study of patients and donors after allogeneic stem cell transplantation. Germline CDR1 SNHLY, CDR2 FYNNEI. CDR3 length: 14 amino acids. Trimming shortened V by 6 bases and J by 0 bases, and 10 bases separated the two germline ends. In TCRdb, the RT-PCR reads were re-called with MiXCR into one record per CDR3 protein. The sample has 190,000 or so distinct CDR3 sequences, roughly 40% seen once. The clonotype originates from a human donor who was either an allogeneic HSCT recipient or a stem cell or donor lymphocyte infusion donor (not recorded which). It is not recorded whose cells these are; they may come from a transplant donor. J is TRBJ2-3 and V is TRBV2; weak D call: TRBD1 (5 bases). The specimen sequenced was blood, either unsorted or a sorted T cell fraction (not recorded which). CDR3 DNA: TGTGCCAGCAGGGGGCCGGCTAGCACAGATACGCAGTATTTT. It translates to CASRGPASTDTQYF.